This TCR beta chain comes out of a study of blood T cell repertoires in COVID-19 (dated by TCRdb to 2018 to 2020). Study-level background: Samples covering the acute and convalescent phases of COVID-19 were provided by collaborators in the United States, Italy and Spain. The prospective study material was composed of cDNA or gDNA derived from T cells, B-cell-depleted T cells, or PBMCs. The dataset comprised deeply sampled blood TCRbeta repertoires from subjects exposed to, actively infected with, or recovered from COVID-19. A freely available public database, intended as a resource for researchers studying the immune response to SARS-CoV-2, is where the repertoires were released. The samples were drawn from two sources: the first 160 participants of the ongoing ImmuneRACE study, and 950 to 1,500 subjects contributed by 6 global collaborators. Sample metadata almost always included a de-identified subject ID, COVID-19 status, age in years and sex. Where available, HLA class I and class II types were taken from metadata supplied by the sample provider and were not determined by assay-based typing. Beyond this particular receptor, the publication reports: The amount of clinical and demographic metadata varied by source and participant and was provided uncurated.

Collaborating institutions collected whole blood in K2EDTA tubes following their own protocols. For TCRbeta analysis, collaborators shipped samples as frozen whole blood, isolated PBMCs, or DNA extracted from either of those sample types. TCRbeta CDR3 regions were amplified from genomic DNA using the immunoSEQ Assay, a bias-controlled multiplex PCR. The published analysis was carried out like this. Nucleated cell counts per sample were estimated from amplification of reference gene primers within the assay. To quantify the absolute abundance of each unique TCRbeta CDR3 rearrangement, sequence reads were collapsed and filtered. For each sample, productive Simpson clonality was calculated as the square root of Simpson's diversity index across productive rearrangements. In its TCRdb copy, this immuneACCESS table keeps in-frame sequences only and misses some clones. Where compared with another copy, unresolved V genes explain less than half of these, and the others have no known cause. The V and J calls and clone size come from that table; D and trimming were worked out from the DNA. In this sample the table shows 200,000 or so clones, about 88% of which occur a single time. The ten largest clones take up 3% to 3.5% of the sample.

Based on the germline V gene (reference sequence), the CDR1 and CDR2 sequences are LNHDA and SQIVND. V is shortened by 5 bases, J by 0 bases, and the region joining them spans 7 bases. The CDR3, cysteine through phenylalanine, is 14 amino acids long. Only the CDR3 region is kept as DNA, spanning 42 bases read in frame from base 1. About this clone itself: There is no known antigen for this receptor. Base qualities are missing; no much larger clone stands one base away.

The sample was peripheral blood. The rearranged segments are TRBV19 and TRBJ2-2; the D gene lacks a confident call. The sequence was collected from a man in his fifties or sixties with acute or convalescent COVID-19. In nucleotide form, the sequence is TGTGCCAGTAGTCCGAGCCCGAACACCGGGGAGCTGTTTTTT. Translated, this gives CASSPSPNTGELFF.